Following are 9 T cell receptor beta chains from one sample sequenced in a study of T cells in Graves' hyperthyroidism and ophthalmopathy. Amplification targeted TCR beta CDR3 regions from RNA transcripts. Initially, a first-round RT-PCR of the TCR CDR3 employed the HTBI primer set. MiXCR, run by TCRdb on the multiplex PCR reads, gives a single entry per CDR3 protein. The sample holds 360,000 or so distinct CDR3 sequences; about a fifth are singletons and the top ten take 3.7%. The sample consisted of blood. The origin of the receptors is a woman aged 18 to 35 with Graves' hyperthyroidism.

This clonotype was seen ten or more times. Mismatch with germline at one junction end may stem from a read error. This chain connects TRBV12-3 or TRBV12-4 to TRBJ2-4, with D maybe TRBD2 (7 bases). The CDR3 sequence is 14 residues long. DNA for the CDR3: TGTGCCAGCAGTTTAATGGGGGGGCGAAACATTAAGTACTTC. Amino acids: CASSLMGGRNIKYF.

This clonotype was counted at least ten times. The CDR3 loop reads CASTKGGGMVAYDEQYF. The CDR3 DNA follows: TGTGCCAGCACCAAAGGGGGGGGAATGGTCGCTTACGACGAGCAGTACTTC. The genes are TRBV6-4 and TRBJ2-7, with a tentative D call TRBD2 (7 bases). The CDR3 length is 17 residues. CDR1 MRHNA and CDR2 SNTAGT come from the germline V gene. Trimming removed 7 bases from V and 5 bases from J, with 27 bases in between.

This clonotype was picked up many times. The rearrangement links TRBV6-1 to TRBJ2-2; D is uncertain. V was clipped by 0 bases and J by 7 bases, with 15 bases between them. The CDR3 runs to 16 residues. CDR1 and CDR2 (germline): MNHNS, SASEGT. In nucleotides, the CDR3 is TGTGCCAGCAGTGAAGCTTTAGGCGACTTTGGCGGGGAGCTGTTTTTT. Translated: CASSEALGDFGGELFF.

This clonotype showed up many times. This sequence joins TRBV12-5 and TRBJ2-7; 9 nucleotides agree with TRBD1. The CDR3 sequence is 13 residues long. Looked up from germline, CDR1 is LGHNT and CDR2 is FRNRAP. CDR3 bases: TGTGCCGCCCGGGACAGGGATTTTCACGAGCAGTACTTC. Translated: CAARDRDFHEQYF. The full variable domain, its missing parts supplied by reference TRBV12-5 and TRBJ2-7, is DARVTQTPRHKVTEMGQEVTMRCQPILGHNTVFWYRQTMMQGLELLAYFRNRAPLDDSGMPKDRFSAEMPDATLATLKIQPSEPRDSAVYFCAARDRDFHEQYFGPGTRLTVT.

The rearrangement uses TRBV6-5 and TRBJ2-2, with D uncertain. Between the trimmed V and J ends, which lost 3 bases and 4 bases, there was a span of 9 bases. CDR3 length: 14 amino acids. The germline V gene has CDR1 MNHEY and CDR2 SVGAGI. The CDR3 is CASSYRRSTGELFF. CDR3 sequence (DNA): TGTGCCAGCAGTTATCGTAGGTCCACCGGGGAGCTGTTTTTT.

About this clonotype itself: The junction departs from the called germline gene at one end, perhaps through a read error. The chain recombines TRBV29-1 with TRBJ2-2; perhaps TRBD2 as D (6 bases). The length of the CDR3 is 15 residues. Germline assignment: CDR1 SQVTM and CDR2 ANQGSEA. CDR3 DNA sequence: TGCGGCGTTGAAGGGGACTCCGCGAACACCGGGGAGCTGTTTTTT. Its translation: CGVEGDSANTGELFF.

This clonotype has at least ten counts. CDR3 coding DNA: TGTGCCAGTAGTATGGCGAAGGGACTAGCGGGGGGGCCATGGACCCAGTACTTC. This encodes CASSMAKGLAGGPWTQYF. The chain employs TRBV19 and TRBJ2-5, with 16 nucleotides matching TRBD2. The CDR3 runs 18 residues. V shed 3 bases, J shed 7 bases, and the junction held 11 bases outside the gene matches. CDR1 and CDR2 from the germline V gene are LNHDA and SQIVND (reference sequence). Drawing the rest from reference TRBV19 and TRBJ2-5, the complete variable domain is DGGITQSPKYLFRKEGQNVTLSCEQNLNHDAMYWYRQDPGQGLRLIYYSQIVNDFQKGDIAEGYSVSREKKESFPLTVTSAQKNPTAFYLCASSMAKGLAGGPWTQYFGPGTRLLVL.

At least ten counts were recorded for this clonotype. The V and J genes are TRBV6-5 and TRBJ2-5, with D unresolved. This CDR3 comprises 16 residues. V was shortened by 6 bases and J by 2 bases, with 19 bases between the two germline ends. Germline lookup yields CDR1 MNHEY and CDR2 SVGAGI. The CDR3 loop reads CASSPDRIGFQETQYF. The DNA for the CDR3 is TGTGCCAGCAGCCCGGACCGTATTGGCTTTCAAGAGACCCAGTACTTC.

This clonotype was found many times. V usage is TRBV20-1 and J usage is TRBJ1-4; TRBD1 matches at 8 bases. The germline gives CDR1 DFQATT, CDR2 SNEGSKA (reference sequence). V lost 2 bases, J lost 4 bases, and 9 bases stayed unmatched. This CDR3 comprises 16 residues. In DNA form, the CDR3 reads TGCAGTGCTAGATCCCAGGGGGCGCGAGATAATGAAAAACTGTTTTTT. Encoded protein: CSARSQGARDNEKLFF.